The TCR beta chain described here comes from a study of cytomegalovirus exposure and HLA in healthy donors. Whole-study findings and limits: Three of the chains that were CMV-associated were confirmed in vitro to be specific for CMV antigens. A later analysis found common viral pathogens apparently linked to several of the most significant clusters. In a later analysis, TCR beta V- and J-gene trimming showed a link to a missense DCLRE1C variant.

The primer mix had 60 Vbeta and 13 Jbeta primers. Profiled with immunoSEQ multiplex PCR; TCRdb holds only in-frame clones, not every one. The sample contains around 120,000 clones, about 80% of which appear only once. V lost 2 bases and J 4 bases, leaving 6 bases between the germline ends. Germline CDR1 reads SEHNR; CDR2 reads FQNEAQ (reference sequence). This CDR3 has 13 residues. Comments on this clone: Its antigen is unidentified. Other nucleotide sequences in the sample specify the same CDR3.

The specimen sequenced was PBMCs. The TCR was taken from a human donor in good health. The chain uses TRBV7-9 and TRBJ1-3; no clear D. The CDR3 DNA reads TGTGCCAGCAGCTTATATTCCGGAAACACCATATATTTT. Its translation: CASSLYSGNTIYF.